The 30 T cell receptor beta chains reported below all come from one sample, sequenced in a study of regulatory T cells in long-lasting Graves disease. Described time point: newly diagnosed GD, antithyroid drugs for less than 3 months. PBMC RNA served as the TCR library source. Arm-PCR with iRepertoire HTBI primers amplified the CDR3 regions for these TCR beta libraries. TCRdb re-called the multiplex PCR reads through MiXCR, storing one row per CDR3 protein. The data hold 350,000 to 450,000 distinct CDR3 sequences, with 12% observed a single time. The data were also submitted as part of a second study, on T cells in Graves' hyperthyroidism and ophthalmopathy.

Sequencing was performed on peripheral blood mononuclear cells (PBMCs), taken at new diagnosis, from a patient treated with antithyroid drugs. The receptor source for this set is a woman between 18 and 29 years old with Graves disease.

This clonotype was recorded at least ten times. Lacking the conserved final phenylalanine or tryptophan, this CDR3 likely reflects a read error. The chain uses TRBV18 and TRBJ1-1, with D uncertain. This CDR3 region has 12 residues. Trimming removed 4 bases from V and 7 bases from J, with 10 bases in between. Germline-derived CDR1 and CDR2 are KGHSH and LQKENI. The CDR3 DNA reads TGTGCCAGCTCACGAAGAGAAATTGAAGCTTTCCTT. Translation: CASSRREIEAFL.

This clonotype occurred many times. V and J are TRBV5-5 and TRBJ2-4; D call uncertain. The CDR3 length is 13 residues. The germline CDR1 and CDR2 sequences are SGHKS and YYEKEE (reference sequence). V shed 0 bases and J shed 6 bases, with 7 bases lying between them. CDR3 loop: CASSLAEINIQYF. The CDR3 nucleotides are TGTGCCAGCAGCTTGGCTGAGATAAACATTCAGTACTTC.

Comment on this clonotype: Possible read error: a much larger clone is one base away. V is TRBV18 and J is TRBJ1-2; 8 nucleotides match TRBD1. The V gene's germline CDR1 is KGHSH and CDR2 LQKENI. V gave up 8 bases and J gave up 5 bases; unmatched junction bases: 10. The CDR3 totals 14 residues. CDR3 nucleotide sequence: TGTGCCAGCCCGATATGGACAGGGCCGTATGGCTACACCTTC. Translation gives CASPIWTGPYGYTF.

Ten or more counts support this clonotype. The V gene is TRBV6-2 or TRBV6-3, the J gene TRBJ2-7; D is unclear. This CDR3 is 14 amino acids long. Trimming took off 2 bases at V and 2 bases at J, with 10 bases between the two ends. Germline V lookup: CDR1 MNHEY, CDR2 SVGEGT. CDR3 protein: CASSYVLTAYEQYF. The CDR3 DNA follows: TGTGCCAGCAGTTACGTCCTTACAGCCTACGAGCAGTACTTC.

This clonotype was detected many times. J is TRBJ1-5 and V is TRBV12-3 or TRBV12-4; D not resolved. The germline V and J ends were trimmed by 3 bases and 0 bases, with 18 bases remaining between them. CDR3 size: 18 residues. Here the CDR3 DNA reads TGTGCCAGCAGTTTGGGGAACACCTACCCTTTTAGCAATCAGCCCCAGCATTTT. This translates into CASSLGNTYPFSNQPQHF.

This clonotype was counted ten times or more. The genes are TRBV5-1 and TRBJ1-6; D is unclear. The CDR3 totals 15 residues. Germline loops: CDR1 SGHRS, CDR2 YFSETQ. The ends were cut back, 2 bases at V and 1 base at J, with 7 bases in the middle. CDR3 region: CASSFEGSYNSPLHF. In DNA, the CDR3 is TGCGCCAGCAGCTTTGAGGGTTCCTATAATTCACCCCTCCACTTT.

This clonotype occurred many times. The chain has TRBV2 and TRBJ2-2; D may match TRBD1 or TRBD2 (5 bases each). Germline loops: CDR1 SNHLY, CDR2 FYNNEI. The length of the CDR3 is 16 residues. V shed 4 bases and J shed 3 bases, with 15 bases lying between them. Here the CDR3 DNA reads TGTGCCAGCAGTGTAACCCGGGACCTCTACACCGGGGAGCTGTTTTTT. Residues: CASSVTRDLYTGELFF.

This clonotype was seen ten or more times. The chain links TRBV2 to TRBJ2-2; 11 bases fit TRBD2. V gave up 7 bases and J gave up 7 bases; unmatched junction bases: 5. The CDR3 contains 14 residues. Germline V gene sequence: CDR1 SNHLY, CDR2 FYNNEI. The DNA of the CDR3 is TGTGCCAGCAAACTAGCGGGAGCTATCGGGGAGCTGTTTTTT. It yields the protein CASKLAGAIGELFF.

This clonotype was counted many times. The chain links TRBV29-1 to TRBJ2-3; unclear D gene. The CDR3 runs 13 residues. The germline V gene encodes CDR1 SQVTM and CDR2 ANQGSEA. Trimming left V 1 base short and J 1 base short, with 6 bases between. In nucleotides, the CDR3 is TGCAGCGTTGAAGTTGGCGGCACAGATACGCAGTATTTT. This sequence encodes CSVEVGGTDTQYF.

In nucleotides, the CDR3 is TGCAGTGCTATTGAGGCCGTGGGGGGTCCCTTCGAGCAGTACGTC. It yields the protein CSAIEAVGGPFEQYV. The gene calls are TRBV20-1 and TRBJ2-7, with D perhaps matching TRBD2 (6 bases). This CDR3 contains 15 residues. Germline V gene lookup returns CDR1 DFQATT and CDR2 SNEGSKA (reference sequence). The V end was cut by 4 bases, the J end by 6 bases, with 22 bases between.

This clonotype was seen ten or more times. The chain uses TRBV6-2 or TRBV6-3 and TRBJ2-5; D uncertain. The CDR3 sequence is 18 residues long. The V end lost 0 bases, the J end lost 5 bases, and 22 bases lay between the germline ends. CDR1 and CDR2 from the germline V gene are MNHEY and SVGEGT. The CDR3, as DNA: TGTGCCAGCAGTTACTCGATTTATCGTGACGACCTCCGGGAGACCCAGTACTTC. Amino acids: CASSYSIYRDDLRETQYF.

This clonotype was recorded once. Relative to the germline gene, one junction end is altered; a read error may explain this. This sequence joins TRBV11-2 and TRBJ2-1; possibly TRBD2 for D (6 bases). CDR1 is SGHAT, CDR2 FQNNGV, per germline. The CDR3 extends over 16 amino acids. The CDR3 is CAGSQIADPTNNEQFF. CDR3 nucleotides: TGTGCCGGCAGCCAAATAGCGGACCCCACAAACAATGAGCAGTTCTTC.

This clonotype was counted ten times or more. The J gene is TRBJ2-1, the V gene TRBV12-3 or TRBV12-4; no reliable D call. The CDR3 contains 15 residues. V gave up 7 bases and J gave up 9 bases, with 22 bases separating them. The CDR3 protein is CASNYGRGRLGEQFF. The DNA of the CDR3 is TGTGCCAGCAACTATGGGCGTGGTAGACTGGGTGAGCAGTTCTTC.

This clonotype was counted at least ten times. J is TRBJ1-2 and V is TRBV7-9; D gene uncertain. The length of the CDR3 is 14 residues. Germline V gives CDR1 SEHNR, CDR2 FQNEAQ (reference sequence). Deletions cut 8 bases from V and 6 bases from J, with 19 bases between. CDR3 loop: CASSEPWREDGYTF. CDR3 nucleotide sequence: TGTGCCAGCTCCGAACCCTGGAGGGAGGATGGCTACACCTTC.

The table lists this clonotype with a few counts. The chain recombines TRBV4-1 with TRBJ2-3; D unclear. The CDR3 totals 19 residues. Deletions cut 2 bases from V and 1 base from J, with 22 bases between. The germline V gene encodes CDR1 MGHRA and CDR2 YSYEKL. The CDR3 protein is CASSQTQIRLKSRTDTQYF. For the CDR3, the DNA is TGCGCCAGCAGCCAAACACAAATACGTCTCAAATCGCGCACAGATACGCAGTATTTT.

This clonotype was detected ten times or more. J is TRBJ1-4 and V is TRBV3-1; D is undetermined. The CDR3 runs 13 residues. Germline V gives CDR1 LGHDT, CDR2 YNNKEL (reference sequence). The ends were cut back, 4 bases at V and 5 bases at J, with 8 bases in the middle. The chain's CDR3 is CASSPVGNEKLFF. CDR3 nucleotide sequence: TGTGCCAGCAGCCCCGTAGGGAATGAAAAACTGTTTTTT.

At least ten counts were recorded for this clonotype. The chain uses TRBV7-2 and TRBJ2-3; no clear D. Germline assignment: CDR1 SGHTA and CDR2 FQGNSA. CDR3 length: 15 amino acids. V dropped 0 bases and J dropped 4 bases, with 11 bases sitting between them. The CDR3: CASSLAAAGADTQYF. CDR3 nucleotide sequence: TGTGCCAGCAGCTTAGCAGCCGCTGGGGCAGATACGCAGTATTTT. Full variable domain (outside the CDR3, taken from reference TRBV7-2 and TRBJ2-3): GAGVSQSPSNKVTEKGKDVELRCDPISGHTALYWYRQSLGQGLEFLIYFQGNSAPDKSGLPSDRFSAERTGGSVSTLTIQRTQQEDSAVYLCASSLAAAGADTQYFGPGTRLTVL.

This clonotype was detected only a few times. This rearrangement joins TRBV30 to TRBJ1-1; D gene unclear. This CDR3 spans 12 amino acids. Trimming left V 5 bases short and J 3 bases short, with 10 bases between. The V gene's germline CDR1 is GTSNPN and CDR2 SVGIG (reference sequence). In DNA, the CDR3 is TGTGCCTGGTCGAGGGTGTACACTGAAGCTTTCTTT. Protein: CAWSRVYTEAFF.

At least ten counts were recorded for this clonotype. The chain couples TRBV20-1 to TRBJ2-2, with 12 nucleotides matching TRBD2. The germline gives CDR1 DFQATT, CDR2 SNEGSKA (reference sequence). After removal of 4 bases from V and 3 bases from J, the junction contained 18 bases not matched to a gene. The CDR3 has 20 amino acids. In DNA, the CDR3 is TGCAGTGCTACGGACCCACTAGCGGGAGGTGCATCAATCTACACCGGGGAGCTGTTTTTT. It translates to CSATDPLAGGASIYTGELFF.

In this sample, this clonotype turned up many times. The chain couples TRBV12-3 or TRBV12-4 to TRBJ2-3; 8 bases are a match to TRBD2. The length of the CDR3 is 14 residues. V was pared by 5 bases and J by 3 bases, with 4 bases of the junction left unmatched. The CDR3 nucleotides are TGTGCCAGCAGTCCCGGACTAGCAACAGATACGCAGTATTTT. This translates into CASSPGLATDTQYF.

The chain joins TRBV3-1 to TRBJ2-7, with TRBD2 as a possible D gene (6 bases). The CDR3 length is 17 residues. Germline CDR1 reads LGHDT; CDR2 reads YNNKEL (reference sequence). The V gene lost 0 bases and the J gene lost 4 bases, with 19 bases spanning the gap. The CDR3 DNA sequence: TGTGCCAGCAGCCAAGAAGAGGGGCGGGGTCCCTTTTACGAGCAGTACGTC. As protein: CASSQEEGRGPFYEQYV.

The chain joins TRBV25-1 to TRBJ2-1; 9 bases are a match to TRBD1. V was clipped by 3 bases and J by 0 bases; unmatched bases: 15. The CDR3 is 20 residues long. Germline loops: CDR1 MGHDK, CDR2 SYGVNS. The CDR3 bases are TGTGCCAGCAGTGAGCCTCCCGGGACAGGGCAACTAAGCTCCTACAATGAGCAGTTCTTC. Translation: CASSEPPGTGQLSSYNEQFF.

This clonotype has more than one count but fewer than ten. This may stem from a read error, because a much larger clone lies one nucleotide away. V gene TRBV3-1 combines with J gene TRBJ1-2; D not resolved. CDR3 length equals 16 residues. The germline V gene has CDR1 LGHDT and CDR2 YNNKEL (reference sequence). V gave up 0 bases and J gave up 2 bases, with 13 bases separating them. The CDR3 DNA sequence: TGTGCCAGCAGCCAAGATCGGGCTGGTCCCAACTATGGCTACACCTTC. Translation gives CASSQDRAGPNYGYTF.

This clonotype was picked up many times. This chain uses TRBV12-3 or TRBV12-4 with TRBJ1-3; D gene uncertain. The CDR3 runs 14 residues. The V end lost 8 bases, the J end lost 3 bases, and 14 bases lay between the germline ends. The CDR3 DNA reads as TGTGCCAGCTGTCCCGGGTTGAATGGAAACACCATATATTTT. Protein product: CASCPGLNGNTIYF.

This clonotype has a count of ten or more. This chain links TRBV6-1 with TRBJ2-3; 7 nucleotides line up with TRBD2. Germline V lookup: CDR1 MNHNS, CDR2 SASEGT. The trim removed 6 bases at V and 5 bases at J, leaving 11 bases unmatched. CDR3 length equals 15 residues. CDR3 sequence reads: CASRGGESGKDTQYF. The CDR3 nucleotides are TGTGCCAGCAGGGGGGGGGAGTCAGGGAAAGATACGCAGTATTTT.

This clonotype was seen a handful of times. The chain combines TRBV27 with TRBJ2-5, with a weak D call TRBD1 (5 bases). Deletions cut 3 bases from V and 1 base from J, with 12 bases between. Germline V gives CDR1 MNHEY, CDR2 SMNVEV (reference sequence). This CDR3 is built from 15 residues. The CDR3, as DNA: TGTGCCAGCAGTTTCCTCCAGGGTTTCCAAGAGACCCAGTACTTC. This encodes CASSFLQGFQETQYF.

In this sample, this clonotype turned up many times. This rearrangement joins TRBV28 to TRBJ2-7; weak D call: TRBD1 (5 bases). This CDR3 is 14 amino acids long. Germline V lookup: CDR1 MDHEN, CDR2 SYDVKM. Deletions cut 7 bases from V and 2 bases from J, with 15 bases between. The CDR3 nucleotides are TGTGCCAGCATCAAGGACATTAGAGCCTACGAGCAGTACTTC. It is translated as CASIKDIRAYEQYF.

This clonotype has a count of ten or more. The J gene is TRBJ1-3, the V gene TRBV5-5; D remains unclear. CDR3 length: 15 amino acids. Trimming removed 4 bases from V and 3 bases from J, with 14 bases in between. The germline V gene encodes CDR1 SGHKS and CDR2 YYEKEE (reference sequence). The DNA of the CDR3 is TGTGCCAGCAGCACCCCCCCCAGGTTTGGAAACACCATATATTTT. Residues: CASSTPPRFGNTIYF.

At least ten counts were recorded for this clonotype. The chain has TRBV15 and TRBJ2-7, with D tentatively TRBD1 or TRBD2 (5 bases each). Germline V CDR1 and CDR2: LNHNV, YYDKDF (reference sequence). The CDR3 extends over 17 amino acids. Trimming shortened V by 2 bases and J by 0 bases, and 17 bases separated the two germline ends. CDR3 region: CATSRLREGKVSYEQYV. The CDR3 DNA sequence: TGTGCCACCAGCAGACTGAGAGAGGGGAAGGTCTCCTACGAGCAGTACGTC.

This clonotype was found many times. This chain's CDR3 is CRPEPARNEQFF. Here the CDR3 DNA reads TGCAGACCTGAGCCTGCGCGGAATGAGCAGTTCTTC. The V gene is TRBV20-1, the J gene TRBJ2-1; D remains unclear. Germline loops: CDR1 DFQATT, CDR2 SNEGSKA (reference sequence). The CDR3 totals 12 residues.